This entry lists 18 T cell receptor beta chains sequenced from one sample in a study of blood T cell repertoires in COVID-19. Libraries were prepared by immunoSEQ multiplex PCR; TCRdb keeps only in-frame clonotypes and omits some of them. The profile covers 85,000 to 110,000 clones, with more than 70% appearing a single time and 3.5% taken by the ten largest. The specimen was peripheral blood. These receptors were collected from a woman aged 55 to 70 with acute or convalescent COVID-19.

The chain employs TRBV9 and TRBJ2-2; no clear D gene. Trimming removed 0 bases from V and 6 bases from J, with 9 bases in between. Germline lookup yields CDR1 SGDLS and CDR2 YYNGEE. This CDR3 contains 14 residues. CDR3 nucleotides: TGTGCCAGCAGCGTAGCGCGAGTGTCCGGGGAGCTGTTTTTT. It encodes CASSVARVSGELFF.

The genes are TRBV19 and TRBJ2-1; 8 bases align to TRBD2. V gave up 8 bases and J gave up 9 bases; unmatched junction bases: 15. CDR3 length equals 15 residues. CDR1 and CDR2 (germline): LNHDA, SQIVND (reference sequence). CDR3 loop: CASSLGSGRISEQFF. As DNA, the CDR3 is TGTGCCAGTTCCCTCGGAAGCGGGAGAATAAGTGAGCAGTTCTTC.

The chain links TRBV28 to TRBJ2-1; D not certain. In germline, CDR1 is MDHEN, CDR2 SYDVKM. V lost 7 bases to trimming and J lost 8 bases, with 9 bases between them. The CDR3 runs to 11 residues. DNA for the CDR3: TGTGCCAGCATACACAATCATGAGCAGTTCTTC. Translating gives CASIHNHEQFF.

This sequence joins TRBV21-1 and TRBJ1-5; TRBD1 reflects the table's D call only, with no check against the DNA. TRBV21-1 is noted as a pseudogene. CDR3 length: 15 residues. As DNA, the CDR3 is TGTGCCAGCAGCCCCTGGACAGGCGGCAATCAGCCCCAGCATTTT. It yields the protein CASSPWTGGNQPQHF.

The V and J genes are TRBV30 and TRBJ2-5, with 12 bases identical to TRBD1. The CDR3 loop spans 16 amino acids. Germline CDR1 and CDR2: GTSNPN and SVGIG (reference sequence). With 3 bases clipped from V and 4 bases from J, the junction kept 9 bases outside the gene matches. CDR3 region: CAWSELGQGAGETQYF. The CDR3 bases are TGTGCCTGGAGCGAGCTGGGACAGGGGGCGGGAGAGACCCAGTACTTC.

The chain is built from TRBV4-2 and TRBJ2-1; 8 positions agree with TRBD1. The V gene's germline CDR1 is LGHNA and CDR2 YNFKEQ. Losses at the gene ends were 4 bases for V and 2 bases for J; bases not matched to a gene: 7. The CDR3 consists of 16 residues. In nucleotides, the CDR3 is TGTGCCAGCAGCCCCAGGGGGCGGAAAACCTACAATGAGCAGTTCTTC. It specifies CASSPRGRKTYNEQFF.

This clone was picked up a small number of times. The chain is built from TRBV5-1 and TRBJ2-5, with 15 bases matching TRBD2. This CDR3 is 18 amino acids long. The J segment lost 4 bases and the V segment lost 4 bases, leaving 11 bases of the junction unmatched. Germline CDR1 reads SGHRS; CDR2 reads YFSETQ. The CDR3 sequence: CASSAGLAGGPGRETQYF. The CDR3 DNA follows: TGCGCCAGCAGCGCTGGACTAGCGGGAGGGCCAGGCAGAGAGACCCAGTACTTC. The full variable domain, completed using reference TRBV5-1 and TRBJ2-5, is KAGVTQTPRYLIKTRGQQVTLSCSPISGHRSVSWYQQTPGQGLQFLFEYFSETQRNKGNFPGRFSGRQFSNSRSEMNVSTLELGDSALYLCASSAGLAGGPGRETQYFGPGTRLLVL.

V is TRBV5-1 and J is TRBJ2-1, with 16 bases lining up with TRBD2. Germline loops: CDR1 SGHRS, CDR2 YFSETQ. V shed 4 bases, J shed 3 bases, and the junction held 4 bases outside the gene matches. This CDR3 region has 17 residues. The CDR3 DNA reads TGCGCCAGCAGCCCGGGACTAGCGGGGGGGAGCTACAATGAGCAGTTCTTC. Protein: CASSPGLAGGSYNEQFF.

The chain combines TRBV10-1 with TRBJ2-4; 7 nucleotides match TRBD1. Germline trimming cut 0 bases from V and 6 bases from J; bases unmatched to any gene: 2. CDR1 is WNHNN, CDR2 SYGVQD, per germline (reference sequence). The CDR3 is 14 residues long. CDR3 DNA: TGCGCCAGCAGTGAGTCCAGGGGGTTAAACATTCAGTACTTC. As protein: CASSESRGLNIQYF.

V is TRBV10-3 and J is TRBJ1-1, with a weak D call TRBD1 (5 bases). CDR1 is ENHRY and CDR2 is SYGVKD in the germline V gene. This CDR3 is 14 amino acids long. The V and J ends lost 7 bases and 5 bases respectively, with 17 bases between them. The CDR3 is CAITTEIRTTEAFF. CDR3 bases: TGTGCCATCACCACAGAAATAAGGACAACTGAAGCTTTCTTT.

The V gene is TRBV7-9, the J gene TRBJ1-1, with 7 positions matching TRBD1. From germline, CDR1 is SEHNR and CDR2 FQNEAQ (reference sequence). J was trimmed by 11 bases and V by 5 bases; bases with no gene match: 8. CDR3 size: 12 residues. The CDR3 loop reads CASSRDTGVAFF. CDR3 bases: TGTGCCAGCAGCAGAGACACAGGGGTGGCTTTCTTT.

The chain joins TRBV15 to TRBJ2-1, with D unresolved. The V end was cut by 5 bases, the J end by 7 bases, with 15 bases between. CDR1 is LNHNV and CDR2 is YYDKDF in the germline V gene (reference sequence). This CDR3 has 14 residues. The CDR3 reads CATSALGWRNEQFF. The CDR3 DNA is TGTGCCACCAGCGCCTTGGGTTGGAGAAATGAGCAGTTCTTC.

The V gene is TRBV7-5, the J gene TRBJ1-1. TRBV7-5 is a documented pseudogene. This CDR3 comprises 15 residues. CDR3 nucleotide sequence: TGTGCCAGAAGCTTAGGCTCGGGGGAGAACACTGAAGCTTTCTTT. Its translation: CARSLGSGENTEAFF.

CDR3 in amino acids: CASSLALAVDYTF. In nucleotides, the CDR3 is TGTGCCAGCAGCTTAGCGTTAGCTGTGGACTACACCTTC. The chain carries TRBV7-9 and TRBJ1-2, with D unclear. The length of the CDR3 is 13 residues. Trimming took off 0 bases at V and 10 bases at J, with 12 bases between the two ends. Germline CDR1 SEHNR, CDR2 FQNEAQ (reference sequence).

This clone was detected only a few times. The rearrangement uses TRBV6-1 and TRBJ2-7, with D hard to call. CDR3 length: 14 residues. The ends were cut back, 3 bases at V and 6 bases at J, with 15 bases in the middle. The V gene's germline CDR1 is MNHNS and CDR2 SASEGT. The CDR3 bases are TGTGCCAGCAGTGAGAGGAATCATGACGGCGAGCAGTACGTC. Protein sequence: CASSERNHDGEQYV.

The chain has TRBV3-1 (or the pseudogene TRBV3-2) and TRBJ1-1; TRBD1 agrees at 11 bases. Germline V gene lookup returns CDR1 LGHDT and CDR2 YNNKEL (reference sequence). Trimming removed 4 bases from V and 9 bases from J; junction bases left unmatched: 4. This CDR3 has 13 amino acids. CDR3 region: CASSPGQGAKAFF. As DNA, the CDR3 is TGTGCCAGCAGCCCCGGACAGGGGGCAAAAGCTTTCTTT.

The genes are TRBV6-5 and TRBJ2-1; D is possibly TRBD2 (5 bases). The CDR3 length is 15 residues. Per germline, CDR1 MNHEY and CDR2 SVGAGI. The V end was cut by 4 bases, the J end by 2 bases, with 12 bases between. The CDR3 DNA follows: TGTGCCAGCAGTTCCTCCGGAGGCCCCTACAATGAGCAGTTCTTC. Protein sequence: CASSSSGGPYNEQFF.

This chain uses TRBV3-1 (or the pseudogene TRBV3-2) with TRBJ1-5; 10 positions match TRBD1. The ends lost 3 bases at V and 5 bases at J; junction bases unmatched: 7. The length of the CDR3 is 16 residues. The germline V gene encodes CDR1 LGHDT and CDR2 YNNKEL (reference sequence). CDR3 coding DNA: TGTGCCAGCAGCCATTCCTGGGACAGGGGATATCAGCCCCAGCATTTT. Its protein product is CASSHSWDRGYQPQHF.